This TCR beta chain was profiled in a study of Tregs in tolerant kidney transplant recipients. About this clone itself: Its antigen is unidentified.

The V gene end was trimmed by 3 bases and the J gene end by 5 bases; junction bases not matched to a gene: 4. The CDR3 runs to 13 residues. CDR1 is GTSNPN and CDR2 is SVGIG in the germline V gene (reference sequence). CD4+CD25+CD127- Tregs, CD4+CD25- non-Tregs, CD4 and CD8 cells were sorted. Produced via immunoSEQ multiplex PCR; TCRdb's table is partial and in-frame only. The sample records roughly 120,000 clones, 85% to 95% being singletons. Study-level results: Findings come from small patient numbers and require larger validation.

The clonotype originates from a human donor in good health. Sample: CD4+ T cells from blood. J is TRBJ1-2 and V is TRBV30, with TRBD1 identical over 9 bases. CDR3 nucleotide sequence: TGTGCCTGGAGCCTAGGGACAGGGTATGGCTACACCTTC. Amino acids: CAWSLGTGYGYTF.